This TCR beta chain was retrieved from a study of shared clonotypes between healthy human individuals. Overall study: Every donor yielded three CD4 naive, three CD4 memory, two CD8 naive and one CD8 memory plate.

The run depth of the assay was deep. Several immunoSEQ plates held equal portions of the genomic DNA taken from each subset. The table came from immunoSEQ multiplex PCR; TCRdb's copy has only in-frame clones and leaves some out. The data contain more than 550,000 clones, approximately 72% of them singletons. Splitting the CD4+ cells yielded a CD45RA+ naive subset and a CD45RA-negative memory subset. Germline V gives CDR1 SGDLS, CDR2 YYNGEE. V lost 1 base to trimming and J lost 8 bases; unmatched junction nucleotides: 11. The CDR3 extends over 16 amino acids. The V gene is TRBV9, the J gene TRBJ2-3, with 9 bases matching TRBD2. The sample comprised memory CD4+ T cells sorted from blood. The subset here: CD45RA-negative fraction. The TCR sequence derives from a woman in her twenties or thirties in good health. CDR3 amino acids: CASSVPGASGVGTQYF. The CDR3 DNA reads TGTGCCAGCAGCGTACCTGGTGCTAGCGGGGTCGGTACGCAGTATTTT.